This is a list of T cell receptor beta chains from one sample in a study of blood T cell repertoires in COVID-19. TCRdb keeps only in-frame clones here, not all; method: immunoSEQ multiplex PCR. The sample consists of 35,000 to 45,000 clones, about 86% of them appearing once. Sequencing used peripheral blood. The receptor set was obtained from a man in his 70s with acute or convalescent COVID-19. CDR3s include the opening cysteine and the closing phenylalanine or tryptophan. A D gene is named only where the DNA matches it firmly. The size of a clone is reported for some rows only, either as once, few or many, or as a class for expanded clones.

TRBV29-1	-	13	TRBJ1-5	-	CSVAHNASQPQHF	TGCAGCGTTGCCCACAATGCCAGTCAGCCCCAGCATTTT
TRBV9	once	15	TRBJ2-2	-	CASSSRTEATGELFF	TGTGCCAGCAGCTCCAGGACGGAGGCCACCGGGGAGCTGTTTTTT
TRBV12-3/TRBV12-4	-	13	TRBJ1-1	-	CASTRGINTEAFF	TGTGCCAGCACCCGGGGGATTAACACTGAAGCTTTCTTT
TRBV30	-	11	TRBJ1-2	-	CAWTRLRFHTF	TGTGCCTGGACCAGACTCAGATTTCACACCTTC
TRBV7-8	-	14	TRBJ2-1	TRBD1	CASSSRTGSNEQFF	TGTGCCAGCAGCTCTCGGACAGGGAGCAATGAGCAGTTCTTC
TRBV9	few	15	TRBJ2-1	TRBD2	CASSLLAGIDNEQFF	TGTGCCAGCAGCCTCCTAGCGGGGATAGACAATGAGCAGTTCTTC
TRBV2	-	12	TRBJ1-2	-	CASSEVRYGYTF	TGTGCCAGCAGTGAAGTCCGCTATGGCTACACCTTC
TRBV19	once	15	TRBJ2-7	-	CASSIRGFSSYEQYF	TGTGCCAGTAGTATACGGGGGTTTAGCTCCTACGAGCAGTACTTC
TRBV27	-	15	TRBJ2-1	-	CASSSQGLGYNEQFF	TGTGCCAGCAGTTCCCAGGGGTTAGGTTACAATGAGCAGTTCTTC
TRBV6-5	-	16	TRBJ2-2	TRBD1	CASSLQGASNTGELFF	TGTGCCAGCAGTTTGCAGGGGGCATCGAACACCGGGGAGCTGTTTTTT
TRBV14	-	15	TRBJ1-2	-	CASSQDYGTNYGYTF	TGTGCCAGCAGCCAAGATTACGGGACTAACTATGGCTACACCTTC
TRBV11-2	-	19	TRBJ2-3	TRBD2	CASSARDRGTSGGQDTQYF	TGTGCCAGCAGCGCCCGGGACAGGGGCACTAGCGGGGGGCAGGATACGCAGTATTTT
TRBV6-5	-	14	TRBJ1-3	-	CASSTGRGGNTIYF	TGTGCCAGCAGTACTGGGAGAGGGGGAAACACCATATATTTT
TRBV19	-	13	TRBJ1-5	-	CASTTGGGQPQHF	TGTGCCAGTACGACGGGGGGCGGTCAGCCCCAGCATTTT
TRBV9	-	16	TRBJ2-3	-	CASSVAAGNSTDTQYF	TGTGCCAGCAGCGTAGCGGCGGGGAATAGCACAGATACGCAGTATTTT
TRBV11-2	-	15	TRBJ2-3	-	CASSLIGGGPDTQYF	TGTGCCAGCAGCTTAATCGGCGGGGGCCCAGATACGCAGTATTTT
TRBV19	once	15	TRBJ1-2	TRBD1	CASSQTGTGGAGYTF	TGTGCCAGTAGCCAAACCGGGACAGGGGGCGCGGGCTACACCTTC
TRBV7-9	-	14	TRBJ2-5	-	CASSFSTAQETQYF	TGTGCCAGCAGCTTTAGCACGGCACAAGAGACCCAGTACTTC
TRBV28	-	15	TRBJ2-2	TRBD2	CASSLGTRGTGELFF	TGTGCCAGCAGTTTGGGGACTAGAGGTACCGGGGAGCTGTTTTTT
TRBV5-5	-	16	TRBJ1-4	-	CASSPFSRQGSEKLFF	TGTGCCAGCAGCCCGTTTAGTCGGCAGGGAAGTGAAAAACTGTTTTTT
TRBV10-3	-	13	TRBJ1-1	-	CAISELPGTEAFF	TGTGCCATCAGTGAGCTCCCGGGAACTGAAGCTTTCTTT
TRBV19	-	13	TRBJ1-4	-	CASKAFEVGKLFF	TGTGCCAGTAAGGCTTTCGAGGTTGGAAAACTGTTTTTT